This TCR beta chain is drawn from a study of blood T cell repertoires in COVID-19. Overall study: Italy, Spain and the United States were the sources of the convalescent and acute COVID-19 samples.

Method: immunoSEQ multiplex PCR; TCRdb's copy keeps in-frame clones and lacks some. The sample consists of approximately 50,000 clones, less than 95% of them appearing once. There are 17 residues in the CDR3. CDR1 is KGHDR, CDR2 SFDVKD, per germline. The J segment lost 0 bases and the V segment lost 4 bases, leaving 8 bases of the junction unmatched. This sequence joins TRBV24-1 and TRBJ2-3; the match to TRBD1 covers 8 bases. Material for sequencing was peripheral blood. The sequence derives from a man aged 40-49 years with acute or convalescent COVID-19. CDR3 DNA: TGTGCCACCAGTGACCCGACAGGGGAATGGAGCACAGATACGCAGTATTTT. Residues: CATSDPTGEWSTDTQYF.